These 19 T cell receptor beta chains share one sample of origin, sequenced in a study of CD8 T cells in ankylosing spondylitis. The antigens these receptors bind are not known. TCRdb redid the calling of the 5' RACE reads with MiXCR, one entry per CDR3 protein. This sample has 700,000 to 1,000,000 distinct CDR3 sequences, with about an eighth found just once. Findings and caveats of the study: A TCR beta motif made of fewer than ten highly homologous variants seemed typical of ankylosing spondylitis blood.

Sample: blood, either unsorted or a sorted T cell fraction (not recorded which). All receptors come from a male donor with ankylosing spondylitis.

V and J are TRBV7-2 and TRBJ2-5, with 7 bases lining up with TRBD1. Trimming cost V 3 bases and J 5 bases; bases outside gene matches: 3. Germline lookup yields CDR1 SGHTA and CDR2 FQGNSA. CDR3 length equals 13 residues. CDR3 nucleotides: TGTGCCAGCAGCTTTGACAGGGACGAGACCCAGTACTTC. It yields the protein CASSFDRDETQYF.

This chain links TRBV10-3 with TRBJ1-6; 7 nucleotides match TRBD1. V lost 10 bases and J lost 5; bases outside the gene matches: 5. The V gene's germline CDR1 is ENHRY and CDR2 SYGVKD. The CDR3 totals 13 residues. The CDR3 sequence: CATTGQNNSPLHF. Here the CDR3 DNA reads TGTGCCACCACGGGACAGAATAATTCACCCCTCCACTTT.

The CDR3 DNA reads TGCAGTGTTTCGACTAGCGGGAAAGAGACCCAGTACTTC. As protein: CSVSTSGKETQYF. The chain couples TRBV20-1 to TRBJ2-5; 11 positions agree with TRBD2. The length of the CDR3 is 13 residues. Germline CDR1 reads DFQATT; CDR2 reads SNEGSKA (reference sequence). V lost 7 bases to trimming and J lost 3 bases; unmatched junction nucleotides: 4.

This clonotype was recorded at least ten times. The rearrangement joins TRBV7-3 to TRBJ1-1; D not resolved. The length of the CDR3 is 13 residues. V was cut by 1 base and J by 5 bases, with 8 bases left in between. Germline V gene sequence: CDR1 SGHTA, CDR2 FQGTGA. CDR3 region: CASSLSSETEAFF. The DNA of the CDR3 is TGTGCCAGCAGCTTAAGCAGCGAAACTGAAGCTTTCTTT.

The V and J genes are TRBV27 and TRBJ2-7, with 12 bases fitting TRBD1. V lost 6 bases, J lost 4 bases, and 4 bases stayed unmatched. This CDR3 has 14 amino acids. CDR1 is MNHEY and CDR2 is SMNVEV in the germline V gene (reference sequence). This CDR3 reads CASRGQGAFYEQYF. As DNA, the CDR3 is TGTGCCAGCAGGGGACAGGGGGCATTTTACGAGCAGTACTTC.

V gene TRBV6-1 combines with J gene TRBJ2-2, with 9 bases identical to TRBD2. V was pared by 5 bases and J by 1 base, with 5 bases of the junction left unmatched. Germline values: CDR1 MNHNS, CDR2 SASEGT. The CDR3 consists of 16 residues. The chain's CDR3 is CASSRVTSGNTGELFF. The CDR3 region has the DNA TGTGCCAGCAGTAGGGTGACTAGCGGGAACACCGGGGAGCTGTTTTTT.

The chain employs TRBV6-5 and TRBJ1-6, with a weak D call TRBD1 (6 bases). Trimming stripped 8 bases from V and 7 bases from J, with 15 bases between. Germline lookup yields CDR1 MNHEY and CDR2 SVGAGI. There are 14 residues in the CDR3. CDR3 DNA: TGTGCCAGCCGATTACCGGGACAAAATTCACCCCTCCACTTT. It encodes CASRLPGQNSPLHF.

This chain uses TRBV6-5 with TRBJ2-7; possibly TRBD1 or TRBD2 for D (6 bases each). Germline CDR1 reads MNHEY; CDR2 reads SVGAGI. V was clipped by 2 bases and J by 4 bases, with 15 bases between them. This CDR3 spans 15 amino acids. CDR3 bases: TGTGCCAGCAGTTACAGCCGGGGGCTGTTGTACGAGCAGTACTTC. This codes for CASSYSRGLLYEQYF.

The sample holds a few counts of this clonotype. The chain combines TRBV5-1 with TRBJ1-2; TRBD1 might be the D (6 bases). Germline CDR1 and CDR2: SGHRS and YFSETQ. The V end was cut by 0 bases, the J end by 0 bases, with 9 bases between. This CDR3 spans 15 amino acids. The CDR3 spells CASSLGTEANYGYTF. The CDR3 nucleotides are TGCGCCAGCAGCTTGGGGACAGAAGCTAACTATGGCTACACCTTC.

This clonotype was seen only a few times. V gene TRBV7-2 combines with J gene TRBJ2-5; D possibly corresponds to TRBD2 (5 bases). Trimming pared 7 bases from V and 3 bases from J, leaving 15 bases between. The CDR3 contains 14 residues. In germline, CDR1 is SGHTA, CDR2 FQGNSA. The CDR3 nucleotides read TGTGCCAGCAACGTACCGGGGAAAAAAGAGACCCAGTACTTC. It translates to CASNVPGKKETQYF.

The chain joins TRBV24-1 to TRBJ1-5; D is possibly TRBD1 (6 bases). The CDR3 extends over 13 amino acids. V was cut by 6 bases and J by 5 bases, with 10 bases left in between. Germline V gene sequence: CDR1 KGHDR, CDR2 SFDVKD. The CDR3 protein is CATSKDSHQPQHF. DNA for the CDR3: TGTGCCACCAGTAAGGACAGCCATCAGCCCCAGCATTTT.

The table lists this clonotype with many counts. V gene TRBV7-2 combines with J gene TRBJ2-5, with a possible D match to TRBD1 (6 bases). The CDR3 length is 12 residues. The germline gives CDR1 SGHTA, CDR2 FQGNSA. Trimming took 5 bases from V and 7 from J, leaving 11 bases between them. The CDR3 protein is CASSSRGGTQYF. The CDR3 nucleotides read TGTGCCAGCAGCAGCAGGGGCGGGACCCAGTACTTC. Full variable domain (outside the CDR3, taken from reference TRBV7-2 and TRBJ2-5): GAGVSQSPSNKVTEKGKDVELRCDPISGHTALYWYRQSLGQGLEFLIYFQGNSAPDKSGLPSDRFSAERTGGSVSTLTIQRTQQEDSAVYLCASSSRGGTQYFGPGTRLLVL.

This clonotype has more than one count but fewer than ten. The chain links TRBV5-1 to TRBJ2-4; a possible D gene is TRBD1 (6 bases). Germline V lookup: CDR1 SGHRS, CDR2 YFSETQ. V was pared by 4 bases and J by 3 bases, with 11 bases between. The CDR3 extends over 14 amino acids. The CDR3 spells CASSPGAIKNIQYF. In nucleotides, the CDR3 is TGCGCCAGCAGCCCAGGGGCGATCAAAAACATTCAGTACTTC.

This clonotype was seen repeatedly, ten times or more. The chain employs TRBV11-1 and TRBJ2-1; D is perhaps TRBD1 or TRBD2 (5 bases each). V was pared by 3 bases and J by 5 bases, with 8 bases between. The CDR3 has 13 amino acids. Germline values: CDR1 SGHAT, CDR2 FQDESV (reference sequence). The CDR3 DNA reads TGTGCCAGCAGCTTTGGGACGAACAATGAGCAGTTCTTC. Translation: CASSFGTNNEQFF.

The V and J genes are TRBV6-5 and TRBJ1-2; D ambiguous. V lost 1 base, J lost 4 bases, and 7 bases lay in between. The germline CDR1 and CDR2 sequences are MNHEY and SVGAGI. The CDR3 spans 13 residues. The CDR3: CASSYLGFYGYTF. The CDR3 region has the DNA TGTGCCAGCAGTTACTTAGGCTTCTATGGCTACACCTTC.

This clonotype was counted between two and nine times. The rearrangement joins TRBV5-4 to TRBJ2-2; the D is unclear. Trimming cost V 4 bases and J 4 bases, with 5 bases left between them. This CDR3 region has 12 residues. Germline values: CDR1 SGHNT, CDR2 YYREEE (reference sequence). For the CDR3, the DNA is TGTGCCAGCAGCAAAGCCACCGGGGAGCTGTTTTTT. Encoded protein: CASSKATGELFF. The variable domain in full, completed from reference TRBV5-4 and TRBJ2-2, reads ETGVTQSPTHLIKTRGQQVTLRCSSQSGHNTVSWYQQALGQGPQFIFQYYREEENGRGNFPPRFSGLQFPNYSSELNVNALELDDSALYLCASSKATGELFFGEGSRLTVL.

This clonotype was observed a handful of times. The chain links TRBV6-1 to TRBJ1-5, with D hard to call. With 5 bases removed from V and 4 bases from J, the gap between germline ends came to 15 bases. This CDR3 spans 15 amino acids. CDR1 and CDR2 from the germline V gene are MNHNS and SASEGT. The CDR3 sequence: CASSLADGKNQPQHF. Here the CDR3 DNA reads TGTGCCAGCAGTCTCGCGGACGGGAAGAATCAGCCCCAGCATTTT.

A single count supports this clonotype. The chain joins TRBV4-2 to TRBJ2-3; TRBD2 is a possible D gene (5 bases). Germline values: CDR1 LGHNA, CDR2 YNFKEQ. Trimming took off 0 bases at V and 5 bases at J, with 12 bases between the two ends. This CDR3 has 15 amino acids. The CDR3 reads CASSQESGRKDTQYF. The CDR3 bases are TGTGCCAGCAGCCAAGAGAGTGGGAGAAAAGATACGCAGTATTTT.

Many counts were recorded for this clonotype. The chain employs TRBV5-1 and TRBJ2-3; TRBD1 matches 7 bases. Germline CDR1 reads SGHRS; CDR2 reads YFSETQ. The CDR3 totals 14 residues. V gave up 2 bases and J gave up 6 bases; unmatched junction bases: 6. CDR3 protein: CASSFGQDSDTQYF. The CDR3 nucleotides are TGCGCCAGCAGCTTCGGACAGGACTCGGATACGCAGTATTTT.